These T cell receptor beta chains were read from a single sample in a study of T cell responses to AZD1222 COVID-19 vaccine. TCRdb's copy holds only in-frame clones and misses some; the assay was immunoSEQ multiplex PCR. Counted here are about 140,000 clones, approximately 88% occurring once; the ten biggest clones make up approximately 4%. This material consisted of peripheral blood, taken on day 0 of AZD1222 vaccination. The receptor source for this set is an adult in good health. The CDR3 runs from the conserved cysteine through the conserved F or W. Fields, in order: D gene, V gene, J gene, clone size, CDR3 protein, CDR3 DNA. D genes are given only for firm matches. Clone size is stated in some rows and not others, as once, few, many or a class when expanded.

D: NA
V: TRBV28
J: TRBJ1-3
size: NA
CDR3: CASSLSGKFSGNTIYF
DNA: TGTGCCAGCAGTTTGTCAGGGAAGTTCTCTGGAAACACCATATATTTT

D: NA
V: TRBV19
J: TRBJ1-5
size: NA
CDR3: CASSIRERQPQHF
DNA: TGTGCCAGTAGTATAAGGGAGAGGCAGCCCCAGCATTTT

D: TRBD1
V: TRBV5-1
J: TRBJ1-4
size: NA
CDR3: CASSLQGTHEKLFF
DNA: TGCGCCAGCAGCTTACAGGGGACTCATGAAAAACTGTTTTTT

D: NA
V: TRBV10-3
J: TRBJ1-2
size: NA
CDR3: CAISDTRRGYTF
DNA: TGTGCCATCAGTGATACGAGAAGGGGCTACACCTTC

D: TRBD2
V: TRBV6-4
J: TRBJ2-3
size: NA
CDR3: CASSETSGDLDTQYF
DNA: TGTGCCAGCAGTGAGACTAGCGGGGATCTAGATACGCAGTATTTT

D: NA
V: TRBV7-8
J: TRBJ2-7
size: NA
CDR3: CASSPRGTDEQYF
DNA: TGTGCCAGCAGCCCACGGGGGACAGACGAGCAGTACTTC

D: TRBD1
V: TRBV6-5
J: TRBJ1-6
size: NA
CDR3: CASAGGEVYNSPLHF
DNA: TGTGCCAGTGCAGGGGGGGAAGTGTATAATTCACCCCTCCACTTT

D: TRBD1
V: TRBV19
J: TRBJ2-6
size: NA
CDR3: CASRHRGSGANVLTF
DNA: TGTGCCAGTAGGCACAGGGGGTCTGGGGCCAACGTCCTGACTTTC

D: NA
V: TRBV9
J: TRBJ2-2
size: few
CDR3: CASSEGAGSTGELFF
DNA: TGTGCCAGCAGCGAGGGGGCCGGGAGCACCGGGGAGCTGTTTTTT

D: NA
V: TRBV5-6
J: TRBJ2-3
size: NA
CDR3: CASSLGYGGVTDTQYF
DNA: TGTGCCAGCAGCTTGGGCTACGGGGGAGTTACAGATACGCAGTATTTT

D: NA
V: TRBV5-4
J: TRBJ2-5
size: NA
CDR3: CASSPRKGSVETQYF
DNA: TGTGCCAGCAGCCCGCGTAAGGGGTCGGTAGAGACCCAGTACTTC

D: TRBD1
V: TRBV6-5
J: TRBJ1-2
size: NA
CDR3: CASSLRQGGGYTF
DNA: TGTGCCAGCAGTTTGCGACAGGGGGGAGGCTACACCTTC

D: NA
V: TRBV11-2
J: TRBJ2-2
size: NA
CDR3: CASSLTGTPNTGELFF
DNA: TGTGCCAGCAGCCTCACCGGGACACCGAACACCGGGGAGCTGTTTTTT

D: NA
V: TRBV28
J: TRBJ1-6
size: NA
CDR3: CASSSPGRGENSPLHF
DNA: TGTGCCAGCAGTTCTCCGGGACGCGGGGAAAATTCACCCCTCCACTTT

D: TRBD1
V: TRBV19
J: TRBJ1-1
size: NA
CDR3: CASSIRQGFTEAFF
DNA: TGTGCCAGTAGTATTCGACAGGGGTTCACTGAAGCTTTCTTT

D: NA
V: TRBV24-1
J: TRBJ1-1
size: NA
CDR3: CATSEAPGRNKNTEAFF
DNA: TGTGCCACCAGTGAAGCGCCGGGACGGAATAAGAACACTGAAGCTTTCTTT

D: TRBD1
V: TRBV30
J: TRBJ1-3
size: NA
CDR3: CACQQGAGNTIYF
DNA: TGTGCCTGTCAACAGGGGGCTGGAAACACCATATATTTT

D: NA
V: TRBV27
J: TRBJ1-6
size: NA
CDR3: CASSLYRFENSPLHF
DNA: TGTGCCAGCAGTTTATACAGGTTCGAAAATTCACCCCTCCACTTT

D: NA
V: TRBV12-3/TRBV12-4
J: TRBJ1-5
size: NA
CDR3: CASSYRANQPQHF
DNA: TGTGCCAGCAGTTACAGGGCTAATCAGCCCCAGCATTTT

D: NA
V: TRBV28
J: TRBJ1-3
size: NA
CDR3: CASMGNTIYF
DNA: TGTGCCAGCATGGGGAACACCATATATTTT

D: TRBD1
V: TRBV28
J: TRBJ1-2
size: NA
CDR3: CASSPSGQGDGYTF
DNA: TGTGCCAGCAGTCCCTCTGGACAGGGAGATGGCTACACCTTC

D: TRBD1
V: TRBV11-3
J: TRBJ2-2
size: NA
CDR3: CASSSRTGGTGELFF
DNA: TGTGCCAGCAGCTCCAGGACAGGGGGCACCGGGGAGCTGTTTTTT

D: NA
V: TRBV4-1
J: TRBJ1-5
size: NA
CDR3: CASSQDQSWGNSNQPQHF
DNA: TGCGCCAGCAGCCAAGATCAGAGTTGGGGCAATAGCAATCAGCCCCAGCATTTT

D: NA
V: TRBV11-2
J: TRBJ2-7
size: NA
CDR3: CASSPSPRQVVEQYF
DNA: TGTGCCAGCAGCCCATCGCCAAGACAGGTCGTCGAGCAGTACTTC

D: NA
V: TRBV21-1
J: TRBJ1-4
size: NA
CDR3: CASSKTGTNEKLFF
DNA: TGTGCCAGCAGCAAGACAGGGACCAATGAAAAACTGTTTTTT

D: TRBD1
V: TRBV5-5
J: TRBJ2-7
size: NA
CDR3: CASSLLGQGSDEQYF
DNA: TGTGCCAGCAGCTTGCTGGGACAGGGGTCAGACGAGCAGTACTTC

D: TRBD1
V: TRBV28
J: TRBJ1-5
size: once
CDR3: CASAIVLGQGGEQPQHF
DNA: TGTGCCAGCGCTATCGTCCTGGGACAGGGAGGCGAGCAGCCCCAGCATTTT

D: TRBD2
V: TRBV11-2
J: TRBJ2-5
size: NA
CDR3: CASTVSSGAGETQYF
DNA: TGTGCCAGCACCGTTTCTAGCGGGGCGGGGGAGACCCAGTACTTC

D: NA
V: TRBV7-2
J: TRBJ1-2
size: NA
CDR3: CASRPTAANYGYTF
DNA: TGTGCCAGCAGACCGACGGCCGCTAACTATGGCTACACCTTC

D: NA
V: TRBV9
J: TRBJ2-7
size: NA
CDR3: CASSVRGRGDEQYF
DNA: TGTGCCAGCAGCGTAAGGGGCAGGGGCGACGAGCAGTACTTC

D: NA
V: TRBV5-1
J: TRBJ1-2
size: NA
CDR3: CASSLLRANYGYTF
DNA: TGCGCCAGCAGCTTACTCCGGGCAAACTATGGCTACACCTTC

D: NA
V: TRBV6-5
J: TRBJ2-1
size: once
CDR3: CASSIGRYNEQFF
DNA: TGTGCCAGCAGCATTGGACGGTACAATGAGCAGTTCTTC

D: NA
V: TRBV7-3
J: TRBJ2-7
size: NA
CDR3: CASSPDGGYEQYF
DNA: TGTGCCAGCAGCCCTGACGGCGGCTACGAGCAGTACTTC